The present entry profiles one T cell receptor beta chain with its context. Antigen specificity is unknown. This may come from a read error, since a much larger clone is one base off. These data come from a study of tumor-infiltrating lymphocytes in primary liver carcinoma. The wider study: Aged between 30 and 69 years, the patients were men and women. Study observations and caveats: Lower overlap was observed for tumor-adjacent and tumor-blood pairs relative to tumor region pairs.

Priming with a constant-region primer yielded TCR beta cDNA from 450 to 550 ng total RNA. Three nested multiplex PCR rounds, a slightly modified ARM-PCR, produced the libraries for TCR beta. One entry per CDR3 protein, called by TCRdb with MiXCR from the multiplex PCR reads. The sample carries about 350,000 distinct CDR3 sequences, roughly two thirds recorded once. They got blood RNA out of unsorted whole blood and also pulled out germline DNA. The sequence was obtained from a man aged 35 to 55 with primary liver carcinoma and hepatitis B virus infection. Sequencing was carried out using peripheral blood.

The CDR3 DNA sequence: TGTGCCAGCAGTAAGATAGGGGACGAGCAGTACTTC. Encoded protein: CASSKIGDEQYF. The V call is TRBV6-5, the J call TRBJ2-7, with D possibly TRBD1 on 5 matching bases. Germline V gene sequence: CDR1 MNHEY, CDR2 SVGAGI. The germline V and J ends were trimmed by 5 bases and 5 bases, with 10 bases remaining between them. This CDR3 spans 12 amino acids.